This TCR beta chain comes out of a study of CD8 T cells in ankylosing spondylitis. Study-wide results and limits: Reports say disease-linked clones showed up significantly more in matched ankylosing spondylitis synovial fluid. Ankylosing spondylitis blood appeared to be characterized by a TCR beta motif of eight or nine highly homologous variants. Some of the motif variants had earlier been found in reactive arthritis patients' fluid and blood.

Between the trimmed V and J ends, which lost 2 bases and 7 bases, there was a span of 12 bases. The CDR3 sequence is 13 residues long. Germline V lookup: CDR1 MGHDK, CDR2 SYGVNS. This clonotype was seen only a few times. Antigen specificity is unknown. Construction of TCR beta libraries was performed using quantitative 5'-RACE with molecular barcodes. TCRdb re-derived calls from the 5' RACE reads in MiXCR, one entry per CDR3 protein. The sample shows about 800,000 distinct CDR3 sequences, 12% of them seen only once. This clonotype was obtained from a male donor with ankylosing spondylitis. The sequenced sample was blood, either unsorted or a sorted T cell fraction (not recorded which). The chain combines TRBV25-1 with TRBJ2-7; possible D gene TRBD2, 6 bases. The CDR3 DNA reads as TGTGCCAGCAGTGAAGGAAGGGGAGGAGAGCAGTACTTC. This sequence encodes CASSEGRGGEQYF.